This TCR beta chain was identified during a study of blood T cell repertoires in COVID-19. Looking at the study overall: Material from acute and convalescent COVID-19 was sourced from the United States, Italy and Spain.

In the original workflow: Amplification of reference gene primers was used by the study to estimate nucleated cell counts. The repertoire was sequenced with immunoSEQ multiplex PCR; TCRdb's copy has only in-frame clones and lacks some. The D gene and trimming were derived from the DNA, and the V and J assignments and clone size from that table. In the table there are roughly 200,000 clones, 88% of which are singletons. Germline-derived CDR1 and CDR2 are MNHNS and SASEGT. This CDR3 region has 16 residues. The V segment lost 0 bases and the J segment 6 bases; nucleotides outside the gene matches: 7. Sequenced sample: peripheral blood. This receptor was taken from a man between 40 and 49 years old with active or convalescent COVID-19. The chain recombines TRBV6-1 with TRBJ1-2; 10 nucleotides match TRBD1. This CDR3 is CASSEAKAGTGDGYTF. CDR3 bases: TGTGCCAGCAGTGAAGCGAAAGCCGGGACAGGGGATGGCTACACCTTC.